A single sample gave rise to the 7 T cell receptor beta chains below, sequenced in a study of blood T cell repertoires in COVID-19. Produced via immunoSEQ multiplex PCR; TCRdb's table is partial and in-frame only. Here the sample spans over 200,000 clones, 65% to 90% being singletons. Sequencing used peripheral blood. Receptors were obtained from a human donor in a cohort sampled during active COVID-19.

This clone has a handful of counts. The chain combines TRBV6-4 with TRBJ2-7; D might be TRBD1 (7 bases). The V gene's germline CDR1 is MRHNA and CDR2 SNTAGT. V lost 4 bases, J lost 3 bases, and 22 bases lay in between. This CDR3 has 17 amino acids. The CDR3 DNA reads as TGTGCCAGCAGTGCCTACCCTACGACAGGGAGGATCTACGAGCAGTACTTC. This codes for CASSAYPTTGRIYEQYF.

This clone showed up just once. The chain employs TRBV6-5 and TRBJ2-7, with D perhaps matching TRBD1 (8 bases). The CDR3 contains 14 residues. Trimming left V 6 bases short and J 5 bases short, with 17 bases between. Looked up from germline, CDR1 is MNHEY and CDR2 is SVGAGI. The CDR3 sequence: CASRPEQGGNEQYF. The CDR3 DNA reads TGTGCCAGCAGGCCCGAACAGGGGGGGAACGAGCAGTACTTC.

The table lists this clone with a count of one. This sequence joins TRBV5-6 and TRBJ1-2; no clear D gene. V was pared by 0 bases and J by 8 bases, with 14 bases between. The CDR3 contains 14 residues. The germline V gene has CDR1 SGHDT and CDR2 YYEEEE. This CDR3 reads CASSLERGKGGYTF. The CDR3 DNA reads as TGTGCCAGCAGCTTGGAAAGAGGGAAGGGCGGCTACACCTTC. Full variable domain (remainder filled in from reference TRBV5-6 and TRBJ1-2): DAGVTQSPTHLIKTRGQQVTLRCSPKSGHDTVSWYQQALGQGPQFIFQYYEEEERQRGNFPDRFSGHQFPNYSSELNVNALLLGDSALYLCASSLERGKGGYTFGSGTRLTVV.

The chain is built from TRBV3-1 (or the pseudogene TRBV3-2) and TRBJ2-7, with 11 bases lining up with TRBD2. V shed 0 bases and J 7 bases; nucleotides not matched to a gene: 17. This CDR3 has 19 amino acids. Per germline, CDR1 LGHDT and CDR2 YNNKEL (reference sequence). CDR3 coding DNA: TGTGCCAGCAGCCAAGATCTAGATACTAGCGGGAGACGCGGTATAGAGCAGTACTTC. Residues: CASSQDLDTSGRRGIEQYF.

CDR3 sequence reads: CASRSGTGGAGELFF. CDR3 bases: TGTGCCAGCCGCTCCGGGACAGGGGGGGCCGGGGAGCTGTTTTTT. The chain couples TRBV6-5 to TRBJ2-2; 11 nucleotides agree with TRBD1. The CDR3 consists of 15 residues. Trimming removed 8 bases from V and 6 bases from J; junction bases left unmatched: 8. CDR1 MNHEY and CDR2 SVGAGI come from the germline V gene.

The chain has TRBV4-2 and TRBJ2-1, with 13 bases lining up with TRBD2. Germline CDR1 reads LGHNA; CDR2 reads YNFKEQ. J lost 7 bases, V lost 4 bases, and 1 base had no gene match. This CDR3 comprises 14 residues. The CDR3 spells CASSLGLAGNEQFF. The CDR3 DNA reads as TGTGCCAGCAGCCTGGGACTAGCGGGGAATGAGCAGTTCTTC.

This clone was counted only a few times. The chain links TRBV7-3 to TRBJ2-7; TRBD2 agrees at 7 bases. The CDR3 length is 14 residues. Germline CDR1 reads SGHTA; CDR2 reads FQGTGA. V shed 5 bases, J shed 0 bases, and the junction held 4 bases outside the gene matches. In nucleotides, the CDR3 is TGTGCCAGCAGCACGGGAGGCAGCTCCTACGAGCAGTACTTC. It translates to CASSTGGSSYEQYF.